This passage covers 20 T cell receptor beta chains from one sample sequenced in a study of beta chain features in type 1 diabetes. The isolated RNA, all of it, was reverse transcribed, so expressed TCRB transcripts were what got sequenced. Only in-frame clones appear in the TCRdb table, and some are missing; sequencing was by immunoSEQ multiplex PCR. Of about 120,000 clones listed, 16% are singletons. Study findings and constraints: Researchers report that Type 1 diabetes patients had moderately but significantly shorter TCRB CDR3s across all four CD4+ subsets.

What these receptors recognize is not known. The sample taken for sequencing was central memory CD4+ T cells from blood. These receptors originate from a man under 40 with type 1 diabetes.

This clone was observed a few times. The genes are TRBV4-2 and TRBJ1-5, with 8 bases identical to TRBD1. The CDR3 is 15 residues long. V lost 3 bases and J lost 6; bases outside the gene matches: 7. CDR1 is LGHNA, CDR2 YNFKEQ, per germline. The DNA of the CDR3 is TGTGCCAGCAGCCAGGCGACAGGGGCGGCTCAGCCCCAGCATTTT. This sequence encodes CASSQATGAAQPQHF.

This clone occurred a few times. The rearrangement joins TRBV20-1 to TRBJ2-7; no reliable D call. Germline-derived CDR1 and CDR2 are DFQATT and SNEGSKA (reference sequence). The CDR3 totals 11 residues. V lost 7 bases, J lost 4 bases, and 11 bases lay in between. In DNA form, the CDR3 reads TGCAGTGTAAGAAACGGTTACGAGCAGTACTTC. It yields the protein CSVRNGYEQYF.

The V and J genes are TRBV11-2 and TRBJ2-1; D might be TRBD2 (5 bases). With 0 bases removed from V and 10 bases from J, the gap between germline ends came to 10 bases. The CDR3 consists of 13 residues. CDR1 is SGHAT and CDR2 is FQNNGV in the germline V gene. The CDR3 bases are TGTGCCAGCAGCTTAGATCCGGGGAGCGAGCAGTTCTTC. Protein sequence: CASSLDPGSEQFF.

The V gene is TRBV29-1, the J gene TRBJ1-3, with a weak D call TRBD1 (5 bases). Trimming took off 2 bases at V and 0 bases at J, with 8 bases between the two ends. CDR1 SQVTM and CDR2 ANQGSEA come from the germline V gene. The CDR3 runs 14 residues. CDR3 region: CSVETDSSGNTIYF. CDR3 DNA: TGCAGCGTTGAAACCGACAGCTCTGGAAACACCATATATTTT.

Ten or more counts support this clone. This rearrangement joins TRBV5-1 to TRBJ2-6; D may be TRBD1 (6 bases). This CDR3 has 16 residues. Trimming cost V 1 base and J 2 bases, with 10 bases left between them. From germline, CDR1 is SGHRS and CDR2 YFSETQ. CDR3 DNA: TGCGCCAGCAGCTTGACAGCAGGGGCTGGGGCCAACGTCCTGACTTTC. Translated, it gives CASSLTAGAGANVLTF.

This sequence joins TRBV7-2 and TRBJ1-5; TRBD1 aligns across 7 bases. V shed 2 bases and J 0 bases; nucleotides not matched to a gene: 10. This CDR3 has 18 residues. Germline V gene lookup returns CDR1 SGHTA and CDR2 FQGNSA. In DNA, the CDR3 is TGTGCCAGCAGCTTAATGGCCAGGGGGACTTTTAGCAATCAGCCCCAGCATTTT. Its translation is CASSLMARGTFSNQPQHF.

The chain is built from TRBV18 and TRBJ2-1; D gene unclear. CDR3 length equals 13 residues. Germline-derived CDR1 and CDR2 are KGHSH and LQKENI. V lost 3 bases to trimming and J lost 5 bases, with 8 bases between them. CDR3 residues: CASSPGSDNEQFF. The CDR3 DNA reads TGTGCCAGCTCACCCGGGTCGGACAATGAGCAGTTCTTC. The full variable domain, completed using reference TRBV18 and TRBJ2-1, is NAGVMQNPRHLVRRRGQEARLRCSPMKGHSHVYWYRQLPEEGLKFMVYLQKENIIDESGMPKERFSAEFPKEGPSILRIQQVVRGDSAAYFCASSPGSDNEQFFGPGTRLTVL.

This clone has only one observation. This chain connects TRBV7-9 to TRBJ1-5, with TRBD1 matching 7 bases. The germline CDR1 and CDR2 sequences are SEHNR and FQNEAQ (reference sequence). The CDR3 is 13 residues long. The V gene end was trimmed by 5 bases and the J gene end by 6 bases; junction bases not matched to a gene: 4. The DNA for the CDR3 is TGTGCCAGCAGCATGAACAGGGGTCAGCCCCAGCATTTT. Translated, it gives CASSMNRGQPQHF.

This chain joins TRBV7-6 and TRBJ2-1; D may be TRBD2 (6 bases). CDR1 is SGHVS and CDR2 is FNYEAQ in the germline V gene. The CDR3 has 12 residues. Trimming took 5 bases from V and 6 from J, leaving 8 bases between them. The CDR3 DNA reads TGTGCCAGCAGCGGGAGGCTCAATGAGCAGTTCTTC. Translated, it gives CASSGRLNEQFF.

The chain carries TRBV10-3 and TRBJ1-4; D is ambiguous. V was shortened by 0 bases and J by 1 base, with 9 bases between the two germline ends. The CDR3 is 16 amino acids. Germline V gene sequence: CDR1 ENHRY, CDR2 SYGVKD. CDR3: CAISESKTQTNEKLFF. The CDR3 DNA follows: TGTGCCATCAGTGAGTCGAAGACGCAAACTAATGAAAAACTGTTTTTT.

The genes are TRBV10-3 and TRBJ2-1; the match to TRBD1 covers 8 bases. Germline-derived CDR1 and CDR2 are ENHRY and SYGVKD. The CDR3 spans 13 residues. J gave up 7 bases and V 10 bases, and 9 bases lay outside the gene matches. For the CDR3, the DNA is TGTGCCACCCAGGGGGCGCTGGGGAATGAGCAGTTCTTC. Its translation is CATQGALGNEQFF.

The chain joins TRBV15 to TRBJ2-5; 9 bases are a match to TRBD1. CDR3 length: 12 amino acids. The ends lost 5 bases at V and 10 bases at J; junction bases unmatched: 5. CDR1 LNHNV and CDR2 YYDKDF come from the germline V gene (reference sequence). The CDR3 coding sequence is TGTGCCACCAGCTGGGACAGGGAAAGCCAGTACTTC. Translating gives CATSWDRESQYF.

The table lists this clone with a few counts. J is TRBJ1-6 and V is TRBV29-1, with a weak D call TRBD1 (5 bases). The CDR3 contains 11 residues. Looked up from germline, CDR1 is SQVTM and CDR2 is ANQGSEA. The DNA for the CDR3 is TGCAGGTGGGGGGGACGGCCACCCCTCCACTTT. Protein sequence: CRWGGRPPLHF.

CDR3 in amino acids: CASSVVGTGVYNEQFF. In nucleotides, the CDR3 is TGTGCCAGCAGCGTAGTAGGGACAGGGGTTTACAATGAGCAGTTCTTC. The rearrangement uses TRBV9 and TRBJ2-1, with TRBD1 matching over 10 bases. CDR1 SGDLS and CDR2 YYNGEE come from the germline V gene. This CDR3 region has 16 residues. Germline trimming cut 0 bases from V and 4 bases from J; bases unmatched to any gene: 4.

There are a few counts of this clone. The rearrangement joins TRBV11-2 to TRBJ1-2; D is uncertain. Germline V gene lookup returns CDR1 SGHAT and CDR2 FQNNGV. Trimming removed 4 bases from V and 7 bases from J, with 10 bases in between. The CDR3 is 12 residues long. The CDR3 is CASSSGPLGYTF. DNA for the CDR3: TGTGCCAGCAGCTCGGGTCCTCTTGGCTACACCTTC.

This clone was recorded many times. The V call is TRBV18, the J call TRBJ1-2; D gene ambiguous. V was trimmed by 1 base and J by 6 bases, leaving 12 bases between them. There are 14 residues in the CDR3. Per the germline V gene, CDR1 is KGHSH and CDR2 is LQKENI. CDR3 DNA: TGTGCCAGCTCACCACTTCAGGACGGCGATGGCTACACCTTC. Protein product: CASSPLQDGDGYTF.

There are a few counts of this clone. V is TRBV7-9 and J is TRBJ1-1, with D maybe TRBD1 (5 bases). V gave up 5 bases and J gave up 1 base, with 11 bases separating them. CDR1 SEHNR and CDR2 FQNEAQ come from the germline V gene (reference sequence). The CDR3 length is 14 residues. The DNA of the CDR3 is TGTGCCAGCAGCCCGCTTACAGGGAACACTGAAGCTTTCTTT. Translated, it gives CASSPLTGNTEAFF.

The V gene is TRBV29-1, the J gene TRBJ1-2; possible D gene TRBD1, 6 bases. CDR1 SQVTM and CDR2 ANQGSEA come from the germline V gene. This CDR3 is 18 amino acids long. V was pared by 4 bases and J by 1 base, with 25 bases between. The CDR3 sequence is CSVGGFPGQGNLNYGYTF. DNA for the CDR3: TGCAGCGTTGGAGGATTCCCGGGACAAGGGAACCTTAACTATGGCTACACCTTC.

The sample holds a few counts of this clone. The chain couples TRBV11-2 to TRBJ2-2; TRBD1 matches 8 bases. This CDR3 is 15 amino acids long. V trimming: 3 bases; J trimming: 4 bases; junction bases outside the gene matches: 4. Germline values: CDR1 SGHAT, CDR2 FQNNGV. Written as DNA, the CDR3 is TGTGCCAGCAGCTTGCGGACAGGGTCCACCGGGGAGCTGTTTTTT. Amino acids: CASSLRTGSTGELFF.

V is TRBV14 and J is TRBJ1-2; 9 bases fit TRBD1. The CDR3 loop spans 15 amino acids. The germline V gene has CDR1 SGHDN and CDR2 FVKESK. V dropped 4 bases and J dropped 4; count of bases not matched to a gene: 7. This CDR3 is CASSRGQGRGYGYTF. The CDR3 bases are TGTGCCAGCAGCCGAGGACAGGGGCGAGGCTATGGCTACACCTTC.